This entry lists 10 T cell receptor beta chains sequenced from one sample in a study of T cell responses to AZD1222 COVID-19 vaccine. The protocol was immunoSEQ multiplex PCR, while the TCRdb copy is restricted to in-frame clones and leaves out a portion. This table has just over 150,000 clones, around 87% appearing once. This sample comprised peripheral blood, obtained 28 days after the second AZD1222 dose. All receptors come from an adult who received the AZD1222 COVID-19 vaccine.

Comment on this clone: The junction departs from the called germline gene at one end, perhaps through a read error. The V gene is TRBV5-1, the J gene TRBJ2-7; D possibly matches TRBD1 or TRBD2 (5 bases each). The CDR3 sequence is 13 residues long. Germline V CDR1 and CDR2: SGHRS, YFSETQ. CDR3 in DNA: TGCGCCAGCCGGGACGGCACCTCCGACGAGCAGTACTTC. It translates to CASRDGTSDEQYF.

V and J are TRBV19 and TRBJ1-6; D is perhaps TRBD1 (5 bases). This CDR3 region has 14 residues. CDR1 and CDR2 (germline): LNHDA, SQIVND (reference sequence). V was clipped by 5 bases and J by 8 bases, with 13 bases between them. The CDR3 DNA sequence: TGTGCCAGTAGTTATCGGGGCGGGGATTCACCCCTCCACTTT. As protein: CASSYRGGDSPLHF.

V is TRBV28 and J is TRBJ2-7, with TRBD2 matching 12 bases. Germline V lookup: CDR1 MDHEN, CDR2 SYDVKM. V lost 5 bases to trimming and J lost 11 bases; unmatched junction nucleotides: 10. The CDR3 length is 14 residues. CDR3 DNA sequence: TGTGCCAGCAGTCCCCTGCTAGCGGGGGGGGTGGAGTACTTC. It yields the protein CASSPLLAGGVEYF.

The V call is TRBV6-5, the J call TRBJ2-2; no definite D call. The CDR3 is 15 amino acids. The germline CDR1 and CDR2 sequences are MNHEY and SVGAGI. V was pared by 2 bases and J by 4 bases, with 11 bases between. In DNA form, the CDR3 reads TGTGCCAGCAGTTACGCCCCCGCGATCACCGGGGAGCTGTTTTTT. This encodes CASSYAPAITGELFF.

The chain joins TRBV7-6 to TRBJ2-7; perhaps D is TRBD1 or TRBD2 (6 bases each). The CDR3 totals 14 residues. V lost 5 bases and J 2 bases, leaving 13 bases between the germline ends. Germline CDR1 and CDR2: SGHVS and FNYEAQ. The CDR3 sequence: CASSPRGVAYEQYF. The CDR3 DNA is TGTGCCAGCAGCCCGAGGGGGGTGGCCTACGAGCAGTACTTC.

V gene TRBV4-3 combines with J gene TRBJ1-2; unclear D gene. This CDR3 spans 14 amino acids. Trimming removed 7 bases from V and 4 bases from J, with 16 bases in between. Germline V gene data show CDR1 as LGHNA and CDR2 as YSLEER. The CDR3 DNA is TGCGCCAGCACGCCTCGCGGGGAGGCCTATGGCTACACCTTC. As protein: CASTPRGEAYGYTF.

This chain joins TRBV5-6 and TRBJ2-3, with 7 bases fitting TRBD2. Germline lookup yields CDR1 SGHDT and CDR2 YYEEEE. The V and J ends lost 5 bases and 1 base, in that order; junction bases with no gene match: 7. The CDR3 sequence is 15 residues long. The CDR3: CASRGVGRGTDTQYF. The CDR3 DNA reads TGTGCCAGCAGGGGGGTAGGGAGGGGCACAGATACGCAGTATTTT. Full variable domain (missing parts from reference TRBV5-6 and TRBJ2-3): DAGVTQSPTHLIKTRGQQVTLRCSPKSGHDTVSWYQQALGQGPQFIFQYYEEEERQRGNFPDRFSGHQFPNYSSELNVNALLLGDSALYLCASRGVGRGTDTQYFGPGTRLTVL.

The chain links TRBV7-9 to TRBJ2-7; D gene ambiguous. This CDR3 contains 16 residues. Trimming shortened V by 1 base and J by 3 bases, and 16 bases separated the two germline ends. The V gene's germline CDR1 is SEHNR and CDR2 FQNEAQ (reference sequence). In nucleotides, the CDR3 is TGTGCCAGCAGCTTAGGGGGTTTGGGGTTTGGCTACGAGCAGTACTTC. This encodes CASSLGGLGFGYEQYF.

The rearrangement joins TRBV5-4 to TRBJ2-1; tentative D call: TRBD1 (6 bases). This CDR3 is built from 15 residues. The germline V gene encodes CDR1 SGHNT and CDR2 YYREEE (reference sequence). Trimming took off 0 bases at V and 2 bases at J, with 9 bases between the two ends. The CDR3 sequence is CASSLVQGPYNEQFF. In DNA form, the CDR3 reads TGTGCCAGCAGCTTGGTACAGGGTCCCTACAATGAGCAGTTCTTC.

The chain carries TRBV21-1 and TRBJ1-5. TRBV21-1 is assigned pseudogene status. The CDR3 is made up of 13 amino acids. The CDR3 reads CASSNTPRQPQHF. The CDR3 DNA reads TGTGCCAGCAGCAATACCCCGCGGCAGCCCCAGCATTTT.